This TCR beta chain comes out of a study of T cells in Graves' hyperthyroidism and ophthalmopathy. The source material, RNA transcripts, was used to amplify TCR beta CDR3 regions. Using the HTBI primer set, a first-round RT-PCR was run on the TCR CDR3. One entry per CDR3 protein results from TCRdb running MiXCR on the multiplex PCR reads. The sample lists approximately 630,000 distinct CDR3 sequences, around 16% occurring once. With V trimmed by 7 bases and J by 6 bases, 3 bases remained unmatched. The CDR3 covers 13 residues. The receptor's source is a young woman with Graves' hyperthyroidism. Sequencing used blood. The chain uses TRBV12-3 or TRBV12-4 and TRBJ2-2; 9 bases map to TRBD1. In nucleotides, the CDR3 is TGTGCCAGCACCAGGACAGGGGCCGGGGAGCTGTTTTTT. Translating gives CASTRTGAGELFF.